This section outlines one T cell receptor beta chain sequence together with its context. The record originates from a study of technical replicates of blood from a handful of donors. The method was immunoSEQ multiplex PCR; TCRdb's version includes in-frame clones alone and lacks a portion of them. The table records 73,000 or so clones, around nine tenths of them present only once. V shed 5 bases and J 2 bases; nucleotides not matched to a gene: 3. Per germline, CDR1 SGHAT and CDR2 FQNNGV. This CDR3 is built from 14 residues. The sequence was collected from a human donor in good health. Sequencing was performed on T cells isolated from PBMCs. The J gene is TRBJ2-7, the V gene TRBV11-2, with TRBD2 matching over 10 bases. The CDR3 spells CASSLLAGAYEQYF. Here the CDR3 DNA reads TGTGCCAGCAGCCTCCTAGCGGGGGCCTACGAGCAGTACTTC. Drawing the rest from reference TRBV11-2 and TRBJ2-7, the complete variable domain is EAGVAQSPRYKIIEKRQSVAFWCNPISGHATLYWYQQILGQGPKLLIQFQNNGVVDDSQLPKDRFSAERLKGVDSTLKIQPAKLEDSAVYLCASSLLAGAYEQYFGPGTRLTVT.